The present T cell receptor (beta chain) was sequenced within a study of T cells in Graves' hyperthyroidism and ophthalmopathy. Study-level points and caveats: In validation, the model predicted ophthalmopathy. These predictions came a median roughly 6 months before onset.

Comments on this clonotype: What it binds is unknown.

RNA transcripts were the template for amplifying TCR beta CDR3 regions. With the HTBI primer set, the TCR CDR3 went through a first round of RT-PCR. TCRdb itself ran the multiplex PCR reads through MiXCR, one entry per CDR3 protein. Of about 400,000 distinct CDR3 sequences in the sample, about 15% were seen once. Clinical symptoms, serum thyroxine and TRAb, thyroid ultrasound and orbital computed tomography were used for the diagnoses. Sequenced input: blood. The receptor comes from a man aged 18-30 years with Graves' ophthalmopathy.

This CDR3 is CSESQGQETQYF. The CDR3, as DNA: TGCAGCGAGAGTCAGGGCCAAGAGACCCAGTACTTC. The chain uses TRBV29-1 and TRBJ2-5; D may be TRBD1 (5 bases). The CDR3 is made up of 12 amino acids. The V end was cut by 7 bases, the J end by 1 base, with 10 bases between. Germline V CDR1 and CDR2: SQVTM, ANQGSEA.